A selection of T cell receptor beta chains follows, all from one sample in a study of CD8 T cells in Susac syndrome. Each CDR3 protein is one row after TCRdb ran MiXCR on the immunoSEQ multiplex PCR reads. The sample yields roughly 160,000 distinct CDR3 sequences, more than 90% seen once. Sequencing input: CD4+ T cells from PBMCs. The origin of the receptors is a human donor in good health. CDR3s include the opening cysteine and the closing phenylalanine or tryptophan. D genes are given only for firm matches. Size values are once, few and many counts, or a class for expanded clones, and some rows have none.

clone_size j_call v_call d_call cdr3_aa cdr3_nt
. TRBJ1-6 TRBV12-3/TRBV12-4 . CASSFAQINSPLHF TGTGCCAGCAGTTTTGCCCAGATTAATTCACCCCTCCACTTT
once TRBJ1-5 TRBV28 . CASESADQPQHF TGTGCCAGCGAGTCCGCGGATCAGCCCCAGCATTTT
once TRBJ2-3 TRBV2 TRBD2 CASSALAGTSTDTQYF TGTGCCAGCAGCGCTCTAGCGGGGACTAGCACAGATACGCAGTATTTT
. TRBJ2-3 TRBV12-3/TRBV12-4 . CASSQGLYTDTQYF TGTGCCAGCAGTCAAGGACTGTACACAGATACGCAGTATTTT
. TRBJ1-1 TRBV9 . CASSVGRGADTEAFF TGTGCCAGCAGCGTAGGTCGGGGCGCGGACACTGAAGCTTTCTTT
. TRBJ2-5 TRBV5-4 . CASSYFGAGEAETQYF TGTGCCAGCAGTTACTTTGGAGCAGGGGAGGCAGAGACCCAGTACTTC
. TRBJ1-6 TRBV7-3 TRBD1 CASSLTGQEGSPLHF TGTGCCAGCAGCTTAACAGGACAGGAGGGATCACCCCTCCACTTT
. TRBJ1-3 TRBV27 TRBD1 CASRQTGGNTIYF TGTGCCAGCAGGCAGACAGGGGGAAACACCATATATTTT
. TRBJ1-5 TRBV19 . CASSIRERQSNQPQHF TGTGCCAGTAGTATTCGGGAGCGGCAGTCAAATCAGCCCCAGCATTTT
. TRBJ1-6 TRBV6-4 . CASRESSESPLHF TGTGCCAGCAGGGAGTCCTCGGAATCACCCCTCCACTTT
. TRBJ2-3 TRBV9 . CASSAAKSTDTQYF TGTGCCAGCAGCGCCGCGAAGAGCACAGATACGCAGTATTTT
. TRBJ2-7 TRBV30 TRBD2 CAWSVRGLAGGYEQYF TGTGCCTGGAGTGTACGGGGACTAGCGGGGGGATACGAGCAGTACTTC
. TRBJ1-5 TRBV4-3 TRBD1 CASSQDLRQGAVQPQHF TGCGCCAGCAGCCAAGATTTGAGACAGGGGGCAGTTCAGCCCCAGCATTTT
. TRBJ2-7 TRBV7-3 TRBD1 CASSPFERTGGSYEQYF TGTGCCAGCAGCCCATTCGAGAGGACAGGGGGATCCTACGAGCAGTACTTC
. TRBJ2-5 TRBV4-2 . CASSQDMGTQYF TGTGCCAGCAGCCAAGATATGGGGACCCAGTACTTC
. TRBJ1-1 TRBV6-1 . CASRDQGNTEAFF TGTGCCAGCAGAGACCAGGGGAACACTGAAGCTTTCTTT
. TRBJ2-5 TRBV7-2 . CASSLSPETQYF TGTGCCAGCAGCTTAAGTCCGGAGACCCAGTACTTC
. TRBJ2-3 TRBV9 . CASSVEGADTQYF TGTGCCAGCAGCGTAGAGGGCGCAGATACGCAGTATTTT
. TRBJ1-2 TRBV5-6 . CASSRGSPTPRGYTF TGTGCCAGCAGCCGCGGGTCGCCCACCCCCCGAGGCTACACCTTC
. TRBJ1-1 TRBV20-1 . CSARRGSGTEAFF TGCAGTGCTAGGCGGGGCTCGGGCACTGAAGCTTTCTTT
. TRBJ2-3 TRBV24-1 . CAGGTDTQYF TGTGCCGGCGGCACAGATACGCAGTATTTT
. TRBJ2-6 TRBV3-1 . CASSPTLVAGANVLTF TGTGCCAGCAGCCCGACGCTTGTTGCTGGGGCCAACGTCCTGACTTTC
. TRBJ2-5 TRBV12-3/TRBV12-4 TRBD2 CASRLSGGETQYF TGTGCCAGCCGCTTGTCGGGGGGAGAGACCCAGTACTTC
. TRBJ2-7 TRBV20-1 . CSARDHGPVRKGQYF TGCAGTGCTAGAGATCATGGCCCAGTCCGAAAGGGGCAGTACTTC
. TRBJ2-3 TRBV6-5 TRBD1 CASSYTETGAGDTQYF TGTGCCAGCAGTTACACCGAGACAGGGGCGGGAGATACGCAGTATTTT
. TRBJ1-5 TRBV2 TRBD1 CASSGPWTGGNQPQHF TGTGCCAGCAGTGGGCCTTGGACAGGGGGCAATCAGCCCCAGCATTTT
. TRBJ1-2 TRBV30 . CAWSVTGFNGYTF TGTGCCTGGAGTGTAACGGGTTTTAACGGCTACACCTTC
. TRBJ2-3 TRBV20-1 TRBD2 CSAPEGTSGGVDTQYF TGCAGTGCGCCTGAAGGGACTAGCGGGGGAGTAGATACGCAGTATTTT
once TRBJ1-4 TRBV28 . CASRNQIGEKLFF TGTGCCAGCAGAAACCAGATTGGTGAAAAACTGTTTTTT
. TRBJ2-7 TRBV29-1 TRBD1 CSVATGVGREQYF TGCAGCGTAGCGACAGGGGTGGGACGCGAGCAGTACTTC